This T cell receptor beta chain was profiled in a study of blood T cell repertoires in COVID-19. CDR1 and CDR2 from the germline V gene are LNHDA and SQIVND (reference sequence). The ends lost 5 bases at V and 8 bases at J; junction bases unmatched: 9. CDR3 size: 16 residues. Assay used: immunoSEQ multiplex PCR; TCRdb lists only in-frame clones, some missing. The sample shows approximately 170,000 clones, about four fifths of them seen only once. This TCR came from a man in his 70s who had recovered from COVID-19. The rearrangement joins TRBV19 to TRBJ2-1, with 13 bases matching TRBD2. Sequencing input: peripheral blood. The DNA of the CDR3 is TGTGCCAGTAGTCACGGACTAGCGGGAGATGGGTATGAGCAGTTCTTC. It yields the protein CASSHGLAGDGYEQFF.